The 23 T cell receptor beta chains given below trace back to one sample, sequenced in a study of chemoradiotherapy in HPV16-positive cancers. The method was immunoSEQ multiplex PCR; TCRdb's version includes in-frame clones alone and lacks a portion of them. This table has 15,000 to 20,000 clones, roughly 80% appearing once. This sample was gathered from a patient who underwent chemoradiotherapy. These receptors were taken from a human donor with HPV-associated anogenital cancer.

This sequence joins TRBV11-3 and TRBJ2-5, with TRBD1 as a possible D gene (6 bases). There are 14 residues in the CDR3. Germline CDR1 and CDR2: SGHNT and YENEEA. V shed 5 bases and J shed 2 bases, with 12 bases lying between them. CDR3 nucleotides: TGTGCCAGCAGCGCCCGGGACAAACAAGAGACCCAGTACTTC. Its protein product is CASSARDKQETQYF.

The chain joins TRBV5-4 to TRBJ2-2; 8 bases align to TRBD2. Germline CDR1 and CDR2: SGHNT and YYREEE (reference sequence). V shed 4 bases and J 2 bases; nucleotides not matched to a gene: 4. The CDR3 spans 15 residues. CDR3 in amino acids: CASSRGGANTGELFF. CDR3 DNA: TGTGCCAGCAGCCGGGGGGGGGCAAACACCGGGGAGCTGTTTTTT.

This clone turned up a few times. The V and J genes are TRBV7-9 and TRBJ1-2; D ambiguous. V lost 5 bases, J lost 7 bases, and 14 bases lay in between. The CDR3 totals 13 residues. The V gene's germline CDR1 is SEHNR and CDR2 FQNEAQ (reference sequence). CDR3 bases: TGTGCCAGCAGCCCCACCGAGGCTGGTGGCTACACCTTC. Protein sequence: CASSPTEAGGYTF. The variable domain in full, with the rest retrieved from reference TRBV7-9 and TRBJ1-2, is DTGVSQNPRHKITKRGQNVTFRCDPISEHNRLYWYRQTLGQGPEFLTYFQNEAQLEKSRLLSDRFSAERPKGSFSTLEIQRTEQGDSAMYLCASSPTEAGGYTFGSGTRLTVV.

This clone was recorded only once. The chain recombines TRBV18 with TRBJ1-3; D not resolved. CDR3 size: 17 residues. Trimming stripped 3 bases from V and 1 base from J, with 16 bases between. Germline CDR1 KGHSH, CDR2 LQKENI. The CDR3 bases are TGTGCCAGCTCACCTCTAGCCCCGAAGGCGTCTGGAAACACCATATATTTT. Residues: CASSPLAPKASGNTIYF.

The rearrangement joins TRBV2 to TRBJ2-1, with D perhaps TRBD1 (6 bases). This CDR3 contains 12 residues. The germline V gene encodes CDR1 SNHLY and CDR2 FYNNEI. The V end was cut by 6 bases, the J end by 9 bases, with 12 bases between. The CDR3 DNA follows: TGTGCCAGCAGCTGGGGGCAAGGTGAGCAGTTCTTC. Its translation is CASSWGQGEQFF.

This chain links TRBV10-3 with TRBJ2-5, with D maybe TRBD1 (6 bases). The CDR3 spans 14 residues. Per the germline V gene, CDR1 is ENHRY and CDR2 is SYGVKD. V lost 10 bases, J lost 0 bases, and 15 bases lay in between. DNA for the CDR3: TGTGCCACCTCAGACAGGACGTACCAAGAGACCCAGTACTTC. This gives the protein CATSDRTYQETQYF.

The gene calls are TRBV4-1 and TRBJ1-1; D is uncertain. CDR1 and CDR2 (germline): MGHRA, YSYEKL. The CDR3 length is 15 residues. Trimming shortened V by 1 base and J by 0 bases, and 9 bases separated the two germline ends. The CDR3 nucleotides read TGCGCCAGCAGCCAAGCGTCCCAAATGAACACTGAAGCTTTCTTT. Translated: CASSQASQMNTEAFF.

The rearrangement uses TRBV11-2 and TRBJ1-1; weak D call: TRBD1 (6 bases). Germline assignment: CDR1 SGHAT and CDR2 FQNNGV. The CDR3 extends over 13 amino acids. V gave up 4 bases and J gave up 7 bases, with 13 bases separating them. Here the CDR3 DNA reads TGTGCCAGCAGCTCCGGGACATCCTATGAAGCTTTCTTT. It encodes CASSSGTSYEAFF.

The chain couples TRBV13 to TRBJ2-1, with TRBD2 matching over 11 bases. The CDR3 is made up of 15 amino acids. V was pared by 5 bases and J by 8 bases, with 8 bases of the junction left unmatched. Germline assignment: CDR1 PRHDT and CDR2 FYEKMQ (reference sequence). In DNA form, the CDR3 reads TGTGCCAGCAGCACACGTAGCGGGGGGGCCGATGAGCAGTTCTTC. This sequence encodes CASSTRSGGADEQFF. The whole variable domain, remainder taken from reference TRBV13 and TRBJ2-1, is AAGVIQSPRHLIKEKRETATLKCYPIPRHDTVYWYQQGPGQDPQFLISFYEKMQSDKGSIPDRFSAQQFSDYHSELNMSSLELGDSALYFCASSTRSGGADEQFFGPGTRLTVL.

This clone was picked up a small number of times. The chain links TRBV6-1 to TRBJ2-1; D uncertain. Germline V CDR1 and CDR2: MNHNS, SASEGT. V lost 7 bases and J lost 5, with 9 bases in between. This CDR3 spans 12 amino acids. CDR3 nucleotides: TGTGCCAGCACGGTAAGGAACAATGAGCAGTTCTTC. Translated, it gives CASTVRNNEQFF.

This clone has a single count. The chain recombines TRBV19 with TRBJ1-2; D gene uncertain. Trimming left V 5 bases short and J 7 bases short, with 11 bases between. Germline values: CDR1 LNHDA, CDR2 SQIVND (reference sequence). This CDR3 has 12 amino acids. The CDR3 region is CASSVREGGYTF. The CDR3 coding sequence is TGTGCCAGTAGTGTAAGGGAGGGTGGCTACACCTTC. The whole variable domain, remainder taken from reference TRBV19 and TRBJ1-2, is DGGITQSPKYLFRKEGQNVTLSCEQNLNHDAMYWYRQDPGQGLRLIYYSQIVNDFQKGDIAEGYSVSREKKESFPLTVTSAQKNPTAFYLCASSVREGGYTFGSGTRLTVV.

The chain carries TRBV13 and TRBJ2-3; a possible D gene is TRBD1 (6 bases). The germline V gene has CDR1 PRHDT and CDR2 FYEKMQ (reference sequence). The germline V and J ends were trimmed by 2 bases and 6 bases, with 12 bases remaining between them. This CDR3 is 14 amino acids long. CDR3 sequence (DNA): TGTGCCAGCAGCTTAACCCAGGGGTCCGATACGCAGTATTTT. Translation gives CASSLTQGSDTQYF.

V is TRBV4-1 and J is TRBJ2-2; the D gene is possibly TRBD2 (5 bases). Trimming removed 4 bases at V and 1 base at J, with 13 bases between. The germline V gene has CDR1 MGHRA and CDR2 YSYEKL. The CDR3 has 16 amino acids. CDR3 protein: CASSRRTEMNTGELFF. The DNA of the CDR3 is TGCGCCAGCAGCCGGAGGACGGAAATGAACACCGGGGAGCTGTTTTTT.

The CDR3 DNA reads TGCGCCACCACTTCGGGACTCATCACAGATACGCAGTATTTT. Translating gives CATTSGLITDTQYF. The rearrangement links TRBV5-1 to TRBJ2-3, with a tentative D call TRBD2 (6 bases). Per germline, CDR1 SGHRS and CDR2 YFSETQ. V lost 9 bases and J 2 bases, leaving 16 bases between the germline ends. The CDR3 has 14 amino acids.

The chain has TRBV5-1 and TRBJ1-1; D is uncertain. Trimming removed 4 bases from V and 1 base from J, with 8 bases in between. Germline V gene sequence: CDR1 SGHRS, CDR2 YFSETQ. This CDR3 has 13 amino acids. For the CDR3, the DNA is TGCGCCAGCAGCCCGGACGGGAACACTGAAGCTTTCTTT. Translating gives CASSPDGNTEAFF.

This clone has more than one count but fewer than ten. The chain has TRBV18 and TRBJ2-2, with D perhaps being TRBD1 or TRBD2 (6 bases each). Germline V lookup: CDR1 KGHSH, CDR2 LQKENI. The CDR3 sequence is 15 residues long. With 3 bases removed from V and 4 bases from J, the gap between germline ends came to 12 bases. The CDR3 here is CASSPGGRSTGELFF. The CDR3 DNA reads as TGTGCCAGCTCACCGGGGGGCCGGAGCACCGGGGAGCTGTTTTTT.

This clone was observed a handful of times. The chain carries TRBV11-2 and TRBJ2-5, with 11 nucleotides matching TRBD2. Per germline, CDR1 SGHAT and CDR2 FQNNGV. Trimming cost V 2 bases and J 5 bases; bases outside gene matches: 7. The CDR3 spans 16 residues. In nucleotides, the CDR3 is TGTGCCAGCAGCTTAACTAGCGGGGGCGCGGGGGAGACCCAGTACTTC. Amino acids: CASSLTSGGAGETQYF.

J is TRBJ1-1 and V is TRBV5-1; weak D call: TRBD1 (6 bases). The CDR3 is 14 amino acids. CDR1 SGHRS and CDR2 YFSETQ come from the germline V gene. V lost 4 bases and J 0 bases, leaving 10 bases between the germline ends. The CDR3 DNA reads TGCGCCAGCAGCGGCGGGACACTGAACACTGAAGCTTTCTTT. Its protein is CASSGGTLNTEAFF.

The chain is built from TRBV4-1 and TRBJ2-3, with 8 bases that match TRBD2. Germline V gene lookup returns CDR1 MGHRA and CDR2 YSYEKL. The CDR3 is 16 amino acids. With 2 bases clipped from V and 4 bases from J, the junction kept 8 bases outside the gene matches. The CDR3 spells CASSQTTNGGADTQYF. For the CDR3, the DNA is TGCGCCAGCAGCCAAACAACAAACGGGGGGGCAGATACGCAGTATTTT.

This chain links TRBV11-2 with TRBJ2-5, with 7 bases that match TRBD1. The CDR3 runs 15 residues. V shed 5 bases and J 3 bases; nucleotides not matched to a gene: 9. CDR1 is SGHAT, CDR2 FQNNGV, per germline. The CDR3 spells CASSKGAAREETQYF. The CDR3 DNA sequence: TGTGCCAGCAGCAAGGGGGCGGCGAGGGAAGAGACCCAGTACTTC. Full variable domain (rest looked up from reference TRBV11-2 and TRBJ2-5): EAGVAQSPRYKIIEKRQSVAFWCNPISGHATLYWYQQILGQGPKLLIQFQNNGVVDDSQLPKDRFSAERLKGVDSTLKIQPAKLEDSAVYLCASSKGAAREETQYFGPGTRLLVL.

The V and J genes are TRBV7-3 and TRBJ2-2; D is possibly TRBD1 (7 bases). CDR1 is SGHTA, CDR2 FQGTGA, per germline. CDR3 size: 15 residues. V lost 5 bases, J lost 4 bases, and 14 bases lay in between. CDR3 nucleotide sequence: TGTGCCAGCAGCAATCAGGGGGGAAGCACCGGGGAGCTGTTTTTT. Translation: CASSNQGGSTGELFF.

This clone was detected once. The chain employs TRBV30 and TRBJ2-2; D is possibly TRBD1 (5 bases). The CDR3 covers 15 residues. From germline, CDR1 is GTSNPN and CDR2 SVGIG (reference sequence). V dropped 1 base and J dropped 3 bases, with 12 bases sitting between them. DNA for the CDR3: TGTGCCTGGAGTGCCAAGGGGCCTTACACCGGGGAGCTGTTTTTT. It yields the protein CAWSAKGPYTGELFF.

This clone was observed a few times. The rearrangement joins TRBV13 to TRBJ1-2, with TRBD1 matching 7 bases. The CDR3 has 14 amino acids. Germline V gene sequence: CDR1 PRHDT, CDR2 FYEKMQ (reference sequence). V was pared by 4 bases and J by 7 bases, with 9 bases of the junction left unmatched. CDR3 sequence (DNA): TGTGCCAGCAGCTACAACAGGGGAGAAAGTGGCTACACCTTC. This codes for CASSYNRGESGYTF. Full variable domain (remainder filled in from reference TRBV13 and TRBJ1-2): AAGVIQSPRHLIKEKRETATLKCYPIPRHDTVYWYQQGPGQDPQFLISFYEKMQSDKGSIPDRFSAQQFSDYHSELNMSSLELGDSALYFCASSYNRGESGYTFGSGTRLTVV.